One sample yielded the 14 T cell receptor beta chains listed below, sequenced in a study of shared clonotypes between healthy human individuals. Produced via immunoSEQ multiplex PCR; TCRdb's table is partial and in-frame only. Of 2 million to 2.5 million clones in the sample, over 85% were seen once. What was sequenced was naive CD4+ T cells from PBMCs. Subset in this sample: CD45RA+ positively selected. These receptors all stem from a man younger than 35 in good health. Some clones in this sample may be carry-over from other donors' samples.

The V and J genes are TRBV19 and TRBJ2-3, with 9 bases matching TRBD2. The germline CDR1 and CDR2 sequences are LNHDA and SQIVND (reference sequence). The CDR3 is 17 residues long. Trimming at V came to 3 bases and at J to 2 bases, leaving 9 bases not matched to a gene. CDR3 nucleotides: TGTGCCAGTAGTATGGCCCTTCTAGCGGGGACCACAGATACGCAGTATTTT. This gives the protein CASSMALLAGTTDTQYF.

The chain couples TRBV2 to TRBJ2-1; no firm D call. V was clipped by 5 bases and J by 4 bases, with 3 bases between them. The CDR3 is made up of 11 amino acids. Germline V gene data show CDR1 as SNHLY and CDR2 as FYNNEI. The CDR3 nucleotides read TGTGCCAGCAGTAATTACAATGAGCAGTTCTTC. Encoded protein: CASSNYNEQFF.

This chain uses TRBV5-5 with TRBJ2-1, with D possibly called TRBD1 or TRBD2 (6 bases each). CDR1 is SGHKS and CDR2 is YYEKEE in the germline V gene (reference sequence). CDR3 length: 14 amino acids. V lost 7 bases and J lost 10, with 21 bases in between. The CDR3 protein is CASDDPGAPREQFF. CDR3 sequence (DNA): TGTGCCAGCGATGACCCGGGGGCACCCCGGGAGCAGTTCTTC.

The J gene is TRBJ2-1, the V gene TRBV5-1; no clear D gene. Germline CDR1 and CDR2: SGHRS and YFSETQ. The CDR3 contains 14 residues. Trimming pared 0 bases from V and 5 bases from J, leaving 9 bases between. In nucleotides, the CDR3 is TGCGCCAGCAGCTTGGGGAGTAGTGACAATGAGCAGTTCTTC. Its protein product is CASSLGSSDNEQFF.

The chain uses TRBV30 and TRBJ2-7; either TRBD1 or TRBD2 may fit D (6 bases each). The germline V gene encodes CDR1 GTSNPN and CDR2 SVGIG (reference sequence). V lost 3 bases to trimming and J lost 3 bases, with 15 bases between them. This CDR3 contains 14 residues. CDR3 loop: CAWRPLGGLYEQYF. The CDR3 DNA follows: TGTGCCTGGAGGCCCCTGGGGGGCCTCTACGAGCAGTACTTC.

About this clone: Different DNA sequences within this sample yield the same CDR3. This sequence joins TRBV5-1 and TRBJ2-7; 9 nucleotides agree with TRBD1. With 0 bases clipped from V and 5 bases from J, the junction kept 3 bases outside the gene matches. CDR3 size: 14 residues. Germline V gives CDR1 SGHRS, CDR2 YFSETQ. CDR3 in DNA: TGCGCCAGCAGCTTGGCCGGACAGGGGCACGAGCAGTACTTC. As protein: CASSLAGQGHEQYF.

The J gene is TRBJ2-3, the V gene TRBV5-6; 8 bases are a match to TRBD2. J lost 2 bases, V lost 6 bases, and 8 bases had no gene match. Germline values: CDR1 SGHDT, CDR2 YYEEEE. The CDR3 has 15 amino acids. CDR3: CASIRSGGNTDTQYF. The CDR3 DNA follows: TGTGCCAGCATCCGAAGCGGGGGAAACACAGATACGCAGTATTTT.

The chain combines TRBV6-1 with TRBJ1-3; D gene uncertain. From germline, CDR1 is MNHNS and CDR2 SASEGT. The ends were cut back, 7 bases at V and 0 bases at J, with 4 bases in the middle. This CDR3 region has 12 residues. The CDR3 sequence is CASNLSGNTIYF. In nucleotides, the CDR3 is TGTGCCAGCAACCTCTCTGGAAACACCATATATTTT.

This clone was counted only a few times. Other DNA sequences within the sample encode an identical CDR3. The V call is TRBV14, the J call TRBJ1-2; possible D gene TRBD1, 6 bases. Germline V gene data show CDR1 as SGHDN and CDR2 as FVKESK. V gave up 1 base and J gave up 5 bases, with 8 bases separating them. There are 13 residues in the CDR3. The CDR3 sequence is CASSQGQVYGYTF. Here the CDR3 DNA reads TGTGCCAGCAGCCAAGGACAGGTTTATGGCTACACCTTC.

The CDR3 bases are TGTGCCAGTAAGATCGAGAGGAACACTGAAGCTTTCTTT. It encodes CASKIERNTEAFF. The V and J genes are TRBV19 and TRBJ1-1; no firm D call. Germline V gene data show CDR1 as LNHDA and CDR2 as SQIVND (reference sequence). V was clipped by 7 bases and J by 1 base, with 10 bases between them. The CDR3 contains 13 residues. The variable domain in full, with the rest retrieved from reference TRBV19 and TRBJ1-1, is DGGITQSPKYLFRKEGQNVTLSCEQNLNHDAMYWYRQDPGQGLRLIYYSQIVNDFQKGDIAEGYSVSREKKESFPLTVTSAQKNPTAFYLCASKIERNTEAFFGQGTRLTVV.

Remarks on this clone: This sample includes further DNA sequences coding for the same CDR3. V usage is TRBV7-2 and J usage is TRBJ1-3; 7 bases match TRBD1. Germline trimming cut 0 bases from V and 4 bases from J; bases unmatched to any gene: 3. Germline CDR1 SGHTA, CDR2 FQGNSA. This CDR3 comprises 15 residues. This CDR3 reads CASSLAGTAGNTIYF. In DNA, the CDR3 is TGTGCCAGCAGCTTAGCGGGGACAGCCGGAAACACCATATATTTT.

The chain has TRBV19 and TRBJ1-1; tentatively, D is TRBD1 (5 bases). Trimming took off 10 bases at V and 6 bases at J, with 24 bases between the two ends. The CDR3 has 15 residues. Germline V gives CDR1 LNHDA, CDR2 SQIVND (reference sequence). CDR3 sequence reads: CATQSGTSVISEAFF. The CDR3 DNA reads as TGTGCCACCCAATCCGGGACGAGCGTCATTTCTGAAGCTTTCTTT.

CDR3 coding DNA: TGTGCCAGCAGTGAAGAGGACAGCTCCTACAATGAGCAGTTCTTC. Its protein product is CASSEEDSSYNEQFF. The chain employs TRBV2 and TRBJ2-1; tentatively, D is TRBD1 (6 bases). This CDR3 comprises 15 residues. Germline V CDR1 and CDR2: SNHLY, FYNNEI. The ends were cut back, 1 base at V and 0 bases at J, with 7 bases in the middle.

This clone was found once. V is TRBV10-2 and J is TRBJ2-6, with D hard to call. V was cut by 7 bases and J by 0 bases, with 4 bases left in between. CDR3 length: 13 amino acids. Germline CDR1 and CDR2: WSHSY and SAAADI. The CDR3 is CASKTSGANVLTF. DNA of the CDR3: TGCGCCAGCAAAACCTCTGGGGCCAACGTCCTGACTTTC.